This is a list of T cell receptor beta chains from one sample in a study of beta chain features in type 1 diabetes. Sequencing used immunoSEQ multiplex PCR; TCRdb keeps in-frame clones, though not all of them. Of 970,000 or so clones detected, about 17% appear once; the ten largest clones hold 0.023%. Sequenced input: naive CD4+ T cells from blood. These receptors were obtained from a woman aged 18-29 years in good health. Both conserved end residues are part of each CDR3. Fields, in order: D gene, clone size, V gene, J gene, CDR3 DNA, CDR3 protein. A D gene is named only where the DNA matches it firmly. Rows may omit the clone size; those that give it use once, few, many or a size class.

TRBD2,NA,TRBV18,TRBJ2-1,TGTGCCAGCTCACCTATAGCGGGAGAGTGGAATGAGCAGTTCTTC,CASSPIAGEWNEQFF
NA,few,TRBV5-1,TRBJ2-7,TGCGCCAGCAGCTTGGGGCATATGAGCTCCTACGAGCAGTACTTC,CASSLGHMSSYEQYF
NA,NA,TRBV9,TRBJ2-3,TGTGCCAGCAGCGTAGTTTGGGGGGCGACTCCAGATACGCAGTATTTT,CASSVVWGATPDTQYF
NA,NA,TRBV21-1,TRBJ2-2,TGTGCCAGCAGCGCCCGCGGGACAGGGCTAAACACCGGGGAGCTGTTTTTT,CASSARGTGLNTGELFF
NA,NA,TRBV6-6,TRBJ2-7,TGTGCCAGCAGTTATATAACAGGCTACGAGCAGTACTTC,CASSYITGYEQYF
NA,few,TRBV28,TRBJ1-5,TGTGCCAGCAACCTATGGGGGGGCGGAAGCAATCAGCCCCAGCATTTT,CASNLWGGGSNQPQHF
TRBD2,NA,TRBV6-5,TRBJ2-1,TGTGCCAGCAGACCCACCAGGACTAGCGGGCTTGAGCAGTTCTTC,CASRPTRTSGLEQFF
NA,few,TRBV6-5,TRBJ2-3,TGTGCCAGCAGAACGGGGCTCGGTACGCAGTATTTT,CASRTGLGTQYF
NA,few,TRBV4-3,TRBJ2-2,TGCGCCAGCAGCCAATTGGCCGGGGCGAACACCGGGGAGCTGTTTTTT,CASSQLAGANTGELFF
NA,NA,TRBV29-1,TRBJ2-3,TGCAGCGTTGAGAGTCCTCTGGCAGATACGCAGTATTTT,CSVESPLADTQYF
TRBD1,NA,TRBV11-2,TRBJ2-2,TGTGCCAGCAGCCCACAGGGGGGAATCACCGGGGAGCTGTTTTTT,CASSPQGGITGELFF
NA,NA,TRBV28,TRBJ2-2,TGTGCCAGCAGACTCCGGGACTTGAACACCGGGGAGCTGTTTTTT,CASRLRDLNTGELFF
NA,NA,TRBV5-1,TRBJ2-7,TGCGCCAGCAGCTTACAGGGATCCCCCTACGAGCAGTACTTC,CASSLQGSPYEQYF
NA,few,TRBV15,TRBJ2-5,TGTGCCACCAGCGCTAGAAGGAACAGCCGTAATAAAGAGACCCAGTACTTC,CATSARRNSRNKETQYF
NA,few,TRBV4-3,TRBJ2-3,TGCGCCAGCAGTTTCCTTTACAGCCGCACAGATACGCAGTATTTT,CASSFLYSRTDTQYF
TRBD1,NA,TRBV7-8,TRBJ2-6,TGTGCCAGCAGCCGCGGGTCGGACAGGTTCTCCACCTCTGGGGCCAACGTCCTGACTTTC,CASSRGSDRFSTSGANVLTF
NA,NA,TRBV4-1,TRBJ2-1,TGCGCCAGCAGCCGAACCGGGAATGAGCAGTTCTTC,CASSRTGNEQFF
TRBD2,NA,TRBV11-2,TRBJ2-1,TGTGCCAGCAGCTCACCAACTCGCAGACTAGCGGGAGGAGTACAGTTCTTC,CASSSPTRRLAGGVQFF
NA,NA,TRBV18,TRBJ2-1,TGTGCCAGCTCACCCGAGGGTGGTGAGCAGTTCTTC,CASSPEGGEQFF
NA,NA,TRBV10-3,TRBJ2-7,TGTGCCATCAGTGATAGGGAGACTCTAAAATACGAGCAGTACTTC,CAISDRETLKYEQYF
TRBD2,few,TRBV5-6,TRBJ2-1,TGTGCCAGCAGCTTGGCCCCTTTCTGGGCGGGAGGAAGAAATGAGCAGTTCTTC,CASSLAPFWAGGRNEQFF
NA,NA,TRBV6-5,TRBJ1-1,TGTGCCAGCAGTAATCGGGGCTCTATGAACACTGAAGCTTTCTTT,CASSNRGSMNTEAFF
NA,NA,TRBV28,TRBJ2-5,TGTGCCAGCAGCCTGGGGCGTTTAGAGACCCAGTACTTC,CASSLGRLETQYF
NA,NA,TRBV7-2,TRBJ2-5,TGTGCCAGCAGCTTAACACCCACCTCGGGGACCCAGTACTTC,CASSLTPTSGTQYF
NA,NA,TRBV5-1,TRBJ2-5,TGCGCCAGCAGCTTCCAAGCCCAAGAGACCCAGTACTTC,CASSFQAQETQYF
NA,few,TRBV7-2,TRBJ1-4,TGTGCCAGCAGCTTACAGAATAATGAAAAACTGTTTTTT,CASSLQNNEKLFF
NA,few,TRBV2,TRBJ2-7,TGTGCCAGCAGTGAGGAGGCCCCCGGCGAGCAGTACTTC,CASSEEAPGEQYF
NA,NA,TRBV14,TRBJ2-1,TGTGCCAGCAGCCATCGTAGAGGGAGAGGGTACAATGAGCAGTTCTTC,CASSHRRGRGYNEQFF
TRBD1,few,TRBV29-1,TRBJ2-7,TGCAGCGTTAGAGGGACAGGGGGGCAAGGGGAGTCATTCTACGAGCAGTACTTC,CSVRGTGGQGESFYEQYF
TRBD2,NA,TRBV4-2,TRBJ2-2,TGTGCCAGCAGCCAAGGATCCACCTTTAGCGGGAGGGCAACCGGGGAGCTGTTTTTT,CASSQGSTFSGRATGELFF
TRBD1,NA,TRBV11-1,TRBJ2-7,TGTGCCAGCAGTAGCGGACAGGGTTATTTGTACGAGCAGTACTTC,CASSSGQGYLYEQYF
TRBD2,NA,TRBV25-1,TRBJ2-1,TGTGCCAGCAGTACCCTAGCGGGAGCTGGCAATGAGCAGTTCTTC,CASSTLAGAGNEQFF
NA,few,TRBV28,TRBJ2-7,TGTGCCAGCAGTTTATCCTACAGGTACGAGCAGTACTTC,CASSLSYRYEQYF
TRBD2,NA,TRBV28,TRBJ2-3,TGTGCCAGCAGCTCCCCCAGAGGGACTAGCGGCACAGATACGCAGTATTTT,CASSSPRGTSGTDTQYF
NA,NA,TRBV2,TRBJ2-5,TGTGCCAGCAGTGAACGGGGAAGGGAGACCCAGTACTTC,CASSERGRETQYF
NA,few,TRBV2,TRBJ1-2,TGTGCCAGCGCCGGAGGTTCCGTTTATGGCTACACCTTC,CASAGGSVYGYTF
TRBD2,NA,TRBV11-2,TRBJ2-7,TGTGCCAGCAGCTTAGGAGCGGGAGGGAGCTCCTACGAGCAGTACTTC,CASSLGAGGSSYEQYF
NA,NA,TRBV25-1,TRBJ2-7,TGTGCCAGCAGTGAAGTCTTACTCGCCGAGCAGTACTTC,CASSEVLLAEQYF
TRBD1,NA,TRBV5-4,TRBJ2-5,TGTGCCAGCAGCACCCGGGACAGGGGGCGCACGGAGACCCAGTACTTC,CASSTRDRGRTETQYF
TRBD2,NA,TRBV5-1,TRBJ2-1,TGCGCCAGCAGCTTTTTTCCCTATAGCGGGAGGATAAGCTCCTACAATGAGCAGTTCTTC,CASSFFPYSGRISSYNEQFF
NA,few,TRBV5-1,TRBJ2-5,TGCGCCAGCAGCCCTCAAGGGGGGGAAGAGACCCAGTACTTC,CASSPQGGEETQYF
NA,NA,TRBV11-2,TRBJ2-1,TGTGCCAGCAGCTTAGAGGATAATGAGCAGTTCTTC,CASSLEDNEQFF